These T cell receptor beta chains were read from a single sample in a study of response to subunit inactivated influenza vaccine. Using its own MiXCR run on the RT-PCR reads, TCRdb lists one record per CDR3 protein. This sample carries around 580,000 distinct CDR3 sequences, around 13% of them seen once, and the ten largest clones take approximately 12%. Sequences were derived from PBMCs from blood, sampled 11 to 12 days after vaccination. The origin of the receptors is a man aged 45-65 years who received an inactivated influenza vaccine. Both conserved end residues are part of each CDR3. A D gene is named only where the DNA matches it firmly. The listing skips clone size in some rows; elsewhere it reads once, few, many or a size class.

>TRBV5-6|NA|many|TRBJ2-5
TGTGCCAGCAGCTTGCCCGGGATAGAGACCCAGTACTTC
CASSLPGIETQYF
>TRBV18|NA|NA|TRBJ2-6
TGTGCCAGCTCACCCCGTTGGGCCAGGGGGGCCAACGTCCTGACTTTC
CASSPRWARGANVLTF
>TRBV2|NA|NA|TRBJ1-2
TGTGCCAGCAGCCCCCTTCTCTTGGGCTATGGCTACACCTTC
CASSPLLLGYGYTF
>TRBV29-1|NA|many|TRBJ2-3
TGCAGCGTTGCGGGCAGGACTAAGACAGATACGCAGTATTTT
CSVAGRTKTDTQYF
>TRBV2|NA|NA|TRBJ2-3
TGTGCCAGCAGTGAAGAAGTGGCGCGCACAGATACGCAGTATTTT
CASSEEVARTDTQYF
>TRBV4-3|NA|few|TRBJ2-2
TGCGCCAGCAGCCAAGATCTGGTACTAAACGATAACACCGGGGAGCTGTTTTTT
CASSQDLVLNDNTGELFF
>TRBV4-3|TRBD1|NA|TRBJ1-4
TGCGCCAGCAGCCAGGACAGGTTTAAACTGTTTTTT
CASSQDRFKLFF
>TRBV30|NA|NA|TRBJ1-2
TGTGCCTGGAGTGTAAATCCAGCTGGCTACACCTTC
CAWSVNPAGYTF
>TRBV29-1|NA|NA|TRBJ2-3
TGCAGCGTTGCGCAGGGCTCAACAGATACGCAGTATTTT
CSVAQGSTDTQYF
>TRBV28|NA|few|TRBJ1-4
TGTGCCAGCAGCTCGGATGGGTACGGGCAAAAACTGTTTTTT
CASSSDGYGQKLFF
>TRBV18|TRBD1|few|TRBJ2-5
TGTGCCAGCTCACCAGGGGGACAGGGAAGAGAGACCCAGTACTTC
CASSPGGQGRETQYF
>TRBV15|NA|few|TRBJ2-5
TGTGCCACCAGCAGAGCTTTGGACGAGACCCAGTACTTC
CATSRALDETQYF
>TRBV12-3/TRBV12-4|TRBD2|few|TRBJ2-3
TGTGCCAGCAGGGCTAGCGGGGGGTCCACAGATACGCAGTATTTT
CASRASGGSTDTQYF
>TRBV5-6|NA|NA|TRBJ1-4
TGTGCCAGCAGGTCAATGGCAGTAGGGGCAACTAATGAAAAACTGTTTTTT
CASRSMAVGATNEKLFF
>TRBV19|TRBD1|NA|TRBJ1-1
TGTGCCAGTAGTATCCAACAGGGGGCTGAAGCTTTCTTT
CASSIQQGAEAFF
>TRBV20-1|TRBD2|few|TRBJ2-1
TGCAGTGCTAGACTGGGCGCGGGGACTAGCTCCTACAATGAGCAGTTCTTC
CSARLGAGTSSYNEQFF
>TRBV10-3|NA|NA|TRBJ1-2
TGTGCCTCCTCGCCGGGGATGGAAACTAACTATGGCTACACCTTC
CASSPGMETNYGYTF
>TRBV5-8|NA|few|TRBJ2-3
TGTGCCAGCACCCGGGCCTCTAGCACAGATACGCAGTATTTT
CASTRASSTDTQYF
>TRBV29-1|TRBD1|few|TRBJ2-7
TGCAGCGTGGATCTGGGGACAGGGCGGGTCGAGCAGTACTTC
CSVDLGTGRVEQYF
>TRBV14|TRBD1|NA|TRBJ2-1
TGTGCCAGCAGCCAAGATGACAGGGCAGGGGACAATGAGCAGTTCTTC
CASSQDDRAGDNEQFF
>TRBV29-1|NA|many|TRBJ1-5
TGCAGCGTTGCCGGAGGGGTTAGCAATCAGCCCCAGCATTTT
CSVAGGVSNQPQHF
>TRBV5-1|NA|NA|TRBJ2-7
TGCGCCAGCAGGGTGGGTAGCGGCTCCTACGAGCAGTACTTC
CASRVGSGSYEQYF
>TRBV19|NA|few|TRBJ2-1
TGTGCCAGTAGCGAACTAGATAGCCTGGGGTCCTACAATGAGCAGTTCTTC
CASSELDSLGSYNEQFF
>TRBV5-5|NA|few|TRBJ1-1
TGTGCCAGCAGCTTTTGGAGGAACACTGAAGCTTTCTTT
CASSFWRNTEAFF
>TRBV3-1|TRBD1|few|TRBJ1-1
TGTGCCAGCAGCCAAGATCTAGCTTTTCTGGGGACAGGGTCGAACACTGAAGCTTTCTTT
CASSQDLAFLGTGSNTEAFF
>TRBV7-9|NA|NA|TRBJ2-6
TGTGCCAGCAGCCGACTGGACAGCCGGGCCAACGTCCTGACTTTC
CASSRLDSRANVLTF
>TRBV9|TRBD1|NA|TRBJ2-5
TGTGCCAGCAGCGGCCTGACAGGGCAAGAGACCCAGTACTTC
CASSGLTGQETQYF
>TRBV5-1|TRBD1|NA|TRBJ2-7
TGCGCCAGCAGCGAACAACCGGGACAGGGGTTGTACGAGCAGTACTTC
CASSEQPGQGLYEQYF
>TRBV7-2|NA|few|TRBJ2-3
TGTGCCAGCCGCCGGGAAGCAGATACGCAGTATTTT
CASRREADTQYF
>TRBV10-3|NA|NA|TRBJ1-3
TGTGCCATCGGGGATGTAGGCTCTGGAAACACCATATATTTT
CAIGDVGSGNTIYF
>TRBV27|TRBD2|NA|TRBJ2-7
TGTGCCAGCAGGCCGGGGGGGATCCCTTTCGAGCAGTACTTC
CASRPGGIPFEQYF
>TRBV12-3/TRBV12-4|NA|NA|TRBJ2-1
TGTGCCAGCAGTTTTTCTTCGTTCAATGAGCAGTTCTTC
CASSFSSFNEQFF
>TRBV7-9|TRBD1|few|TRBJ2-3
TGTGCCAGCAGCGCCAACAGGGGGAGGAAAGATACGCAGTATTTT
CASSANRGRKDTQYF
>TRBV2|NA|few|TRBJ2-1
TGTGCCAGCAGCCGAAGTGTGGCAGCTTACAATGAGCAGTTCTTC
CASSRSVAAYNEQFF
>TRBV5-5|NA|many|TRBJ2-5
TGTGCCAGCAGCCTTGAACAGCGAATACCGAAAGAGACCCAGTACTTC
CASSLEQRIPKETQYF
>TRBV19|TRBD1|NA|TRBJ2-1
TGTGCCAGTAGTTCCAGGGGGTTTAAGAATGAGCAGTTCTTC
CASSSRGFKNEQFF
>TRBV5-1|NA|few|TRBJ2-5
TGCGCCAGCAGTTTCGGGGCCTACCAAGAGACCCAGTACTTC
CASSFGAYQETQYF
>TRBV7-8|TRBD2|many|TRBJ2-5
TGTGCCAGCAGCTTATCGGGGGTTACTAGCGGTAAAGAGACCCAGTACTTC
CASSLSGVTSGKETQYF
>TRBV5-8|NA|few|TRBJ2-5
TGTGCCAGCAGCCGGGGGACAGATCAAGAGACCCAGTACTTC
CASSRGTDQETQYF
>TRBV7-2|TRBD2|NA|TRBJ2-3
TGTGCCAGCAGCTCTTCTCGCTGGGAGGGTACGCAGTATTTT
CASSSSRWEGTQYF
>TRBV20-1|NA|many|TRBJ2-5
TGCAGTGCCTTAAACAAACAAGAGACCCAGTACTTC
CSALNKQETQYF
>TRBV11-1|NA|many|TRBJ2-3
TGTGCCAGCAGCCTAGTCGGGGCTCAGGGGTTCGGCACAGATACGCAGTATTTT
CASSLVGAQGFGTDTQYF
>TRBV4-3|TRBD2|many|TRBJ2-3
TGCGCCAGCAGCCAAAGACTTCCGACTAGCGGGGGCACAGATACGCAGTATTTT
CASSQRLPTSGGTDTQYF
>TRBV2|TRBD2|NA|TRBJ2-3
TGTGCCAGCAATTCCTTTCTCTCGGGGACTAGCGGGACAAGCACAGATACGCAGTATTTT
CASNSFLSGTSGTSTDTQYF
>TRBV7-3|TRBD1|many|TRBJ2-1
TGTGCCAGCAGCCGTATGACAGGGGGAGCGAATGAGCAGTTCTTC
CASSRMTGGANEQFF
>TRBV4-2|NA|NA|TRBJ2-4
TGTGCCAGTAGCCAAGATATAGCGAGGCAATACGCAAACATTCAGTACTTC
CASSQDIARQYANIQYF
>TRBV5-1|TRBD2|few|TRBJ2-6
TGCGCCAGCAGCCCGGTCGTAAGGGAGGGGTCTGGGGCCAACGTCCTGACTTTC
CASSPVVREGSGANVLTF
>TRBV28|NA|many|TRBJ1-4
TGTGCCAGCAGTTTAGCGACAGCAACTAATGAAAAACTGTTTTTT
CASSLATATNEKLFF
>TRBV5-1|TRBD2|few|TRBJ2-1
TGCGCCAGCAGCTCCCGTGGCCAGCGGGGTTACAATGAGCAGTTCTTC
CASSSRGQRGYNEQFF
>TRBV5-5|NA|few|TRBJ1-1
TGTGCCAGCAGCTGGCAGCGGAACACTGAAGCTTTCTTT
CASSWQRNTEAFF
>TRBV29-1|NA|many|TRBJ1-1
TGCAGCGTTGCTCCCCAAAGTGGGGCTTTCTTT
CSVAPQSGAFF